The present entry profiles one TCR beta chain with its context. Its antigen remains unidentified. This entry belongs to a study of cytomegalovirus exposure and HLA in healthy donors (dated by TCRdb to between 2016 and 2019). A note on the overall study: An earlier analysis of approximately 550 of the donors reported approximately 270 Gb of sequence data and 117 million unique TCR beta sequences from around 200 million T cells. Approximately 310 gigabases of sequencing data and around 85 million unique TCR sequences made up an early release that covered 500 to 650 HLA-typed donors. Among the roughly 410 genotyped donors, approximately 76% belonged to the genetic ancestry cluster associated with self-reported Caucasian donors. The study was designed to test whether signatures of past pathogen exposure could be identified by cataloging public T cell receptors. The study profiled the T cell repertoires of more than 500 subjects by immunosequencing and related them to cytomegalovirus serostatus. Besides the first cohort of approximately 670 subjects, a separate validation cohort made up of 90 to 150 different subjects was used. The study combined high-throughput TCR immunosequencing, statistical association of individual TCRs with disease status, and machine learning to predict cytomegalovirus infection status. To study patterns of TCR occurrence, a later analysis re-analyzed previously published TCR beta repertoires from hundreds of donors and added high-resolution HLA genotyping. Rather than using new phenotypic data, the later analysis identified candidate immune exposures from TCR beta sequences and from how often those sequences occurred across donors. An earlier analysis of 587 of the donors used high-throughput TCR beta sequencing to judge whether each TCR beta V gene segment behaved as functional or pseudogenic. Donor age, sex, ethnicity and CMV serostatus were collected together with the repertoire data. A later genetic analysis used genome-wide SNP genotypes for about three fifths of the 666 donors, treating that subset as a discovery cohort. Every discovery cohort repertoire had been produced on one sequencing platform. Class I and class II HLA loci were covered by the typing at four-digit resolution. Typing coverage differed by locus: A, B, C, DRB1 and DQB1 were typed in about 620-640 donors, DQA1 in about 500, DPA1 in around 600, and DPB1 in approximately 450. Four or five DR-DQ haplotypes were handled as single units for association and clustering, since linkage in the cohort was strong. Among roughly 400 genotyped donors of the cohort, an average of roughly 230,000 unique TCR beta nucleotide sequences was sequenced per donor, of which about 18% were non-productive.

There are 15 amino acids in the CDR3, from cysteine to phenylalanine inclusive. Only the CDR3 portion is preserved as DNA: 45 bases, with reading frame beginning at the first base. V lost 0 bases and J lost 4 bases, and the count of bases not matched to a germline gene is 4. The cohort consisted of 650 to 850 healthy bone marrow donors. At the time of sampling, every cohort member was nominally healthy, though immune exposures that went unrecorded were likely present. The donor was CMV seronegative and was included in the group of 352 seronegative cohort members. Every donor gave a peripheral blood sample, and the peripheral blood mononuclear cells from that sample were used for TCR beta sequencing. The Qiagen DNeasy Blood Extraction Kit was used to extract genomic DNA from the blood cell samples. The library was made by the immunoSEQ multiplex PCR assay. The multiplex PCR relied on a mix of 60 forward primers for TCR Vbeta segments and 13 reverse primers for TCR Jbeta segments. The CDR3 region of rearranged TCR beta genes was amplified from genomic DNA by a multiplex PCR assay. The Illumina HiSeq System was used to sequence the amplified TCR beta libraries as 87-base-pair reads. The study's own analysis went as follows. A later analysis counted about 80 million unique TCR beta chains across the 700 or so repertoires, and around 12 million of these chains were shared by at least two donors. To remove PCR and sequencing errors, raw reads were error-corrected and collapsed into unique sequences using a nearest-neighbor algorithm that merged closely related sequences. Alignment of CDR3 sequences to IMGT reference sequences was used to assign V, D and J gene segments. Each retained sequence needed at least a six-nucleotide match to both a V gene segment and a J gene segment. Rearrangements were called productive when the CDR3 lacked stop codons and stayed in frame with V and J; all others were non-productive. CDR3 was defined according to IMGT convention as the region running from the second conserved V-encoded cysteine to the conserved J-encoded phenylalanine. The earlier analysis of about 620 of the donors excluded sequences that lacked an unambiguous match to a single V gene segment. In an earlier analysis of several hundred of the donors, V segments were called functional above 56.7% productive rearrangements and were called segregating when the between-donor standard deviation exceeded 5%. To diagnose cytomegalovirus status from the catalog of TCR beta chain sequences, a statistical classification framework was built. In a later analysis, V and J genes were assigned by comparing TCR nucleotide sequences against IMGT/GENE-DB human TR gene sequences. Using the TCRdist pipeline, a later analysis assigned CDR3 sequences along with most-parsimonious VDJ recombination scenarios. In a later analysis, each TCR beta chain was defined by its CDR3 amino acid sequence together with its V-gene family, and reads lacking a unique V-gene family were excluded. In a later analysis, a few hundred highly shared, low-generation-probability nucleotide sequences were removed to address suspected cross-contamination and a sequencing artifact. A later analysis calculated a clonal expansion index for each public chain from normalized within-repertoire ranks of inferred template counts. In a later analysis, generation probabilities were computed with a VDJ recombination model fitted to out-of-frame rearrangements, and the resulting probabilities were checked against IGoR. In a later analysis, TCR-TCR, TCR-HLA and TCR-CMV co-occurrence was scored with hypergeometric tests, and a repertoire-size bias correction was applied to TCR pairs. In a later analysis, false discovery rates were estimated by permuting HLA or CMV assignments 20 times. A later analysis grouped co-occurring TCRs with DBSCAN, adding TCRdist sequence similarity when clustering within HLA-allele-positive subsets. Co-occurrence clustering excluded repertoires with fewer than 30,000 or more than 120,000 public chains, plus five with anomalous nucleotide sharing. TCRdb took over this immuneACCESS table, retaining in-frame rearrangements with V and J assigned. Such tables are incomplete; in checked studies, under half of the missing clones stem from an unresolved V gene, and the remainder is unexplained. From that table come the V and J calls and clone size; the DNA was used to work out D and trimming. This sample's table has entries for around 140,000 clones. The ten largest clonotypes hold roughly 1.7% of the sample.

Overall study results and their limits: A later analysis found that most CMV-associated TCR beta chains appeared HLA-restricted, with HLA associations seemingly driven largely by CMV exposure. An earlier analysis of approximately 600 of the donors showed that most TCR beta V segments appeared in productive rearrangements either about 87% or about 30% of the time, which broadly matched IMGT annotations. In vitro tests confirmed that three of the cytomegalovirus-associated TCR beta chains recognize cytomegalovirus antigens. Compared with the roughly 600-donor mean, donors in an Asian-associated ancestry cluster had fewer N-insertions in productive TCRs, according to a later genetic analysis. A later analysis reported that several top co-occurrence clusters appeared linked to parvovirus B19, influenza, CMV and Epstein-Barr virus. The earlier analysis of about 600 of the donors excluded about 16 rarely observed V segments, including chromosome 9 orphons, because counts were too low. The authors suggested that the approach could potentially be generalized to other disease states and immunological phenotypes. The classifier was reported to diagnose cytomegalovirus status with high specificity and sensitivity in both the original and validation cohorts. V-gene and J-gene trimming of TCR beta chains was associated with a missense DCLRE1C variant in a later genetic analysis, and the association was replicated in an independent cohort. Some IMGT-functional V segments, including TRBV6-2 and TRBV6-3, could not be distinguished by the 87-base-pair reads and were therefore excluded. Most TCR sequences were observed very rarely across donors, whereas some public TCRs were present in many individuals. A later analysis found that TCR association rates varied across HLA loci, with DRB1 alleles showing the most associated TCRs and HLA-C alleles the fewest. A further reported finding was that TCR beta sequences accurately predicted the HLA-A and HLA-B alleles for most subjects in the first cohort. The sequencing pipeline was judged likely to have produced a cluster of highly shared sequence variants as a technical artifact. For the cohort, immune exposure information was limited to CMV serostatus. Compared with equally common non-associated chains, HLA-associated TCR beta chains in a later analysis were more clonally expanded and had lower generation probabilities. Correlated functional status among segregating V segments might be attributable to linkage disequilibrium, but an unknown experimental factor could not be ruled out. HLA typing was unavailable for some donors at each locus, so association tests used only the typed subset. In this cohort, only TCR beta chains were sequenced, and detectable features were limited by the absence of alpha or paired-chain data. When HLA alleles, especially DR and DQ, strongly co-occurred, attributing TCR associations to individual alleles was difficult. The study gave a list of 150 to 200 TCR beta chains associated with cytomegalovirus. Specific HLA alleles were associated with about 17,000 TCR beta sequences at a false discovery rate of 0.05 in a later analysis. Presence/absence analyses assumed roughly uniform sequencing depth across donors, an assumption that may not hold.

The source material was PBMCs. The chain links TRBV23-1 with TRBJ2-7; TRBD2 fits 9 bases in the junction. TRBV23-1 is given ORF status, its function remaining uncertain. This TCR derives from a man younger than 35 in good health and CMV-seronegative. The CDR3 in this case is CASSQSLAGAYEQYF. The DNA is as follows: TGCGCCAGCAGTCAATCCTTAGCGGGGGCATACGAGCAGTACTTC.